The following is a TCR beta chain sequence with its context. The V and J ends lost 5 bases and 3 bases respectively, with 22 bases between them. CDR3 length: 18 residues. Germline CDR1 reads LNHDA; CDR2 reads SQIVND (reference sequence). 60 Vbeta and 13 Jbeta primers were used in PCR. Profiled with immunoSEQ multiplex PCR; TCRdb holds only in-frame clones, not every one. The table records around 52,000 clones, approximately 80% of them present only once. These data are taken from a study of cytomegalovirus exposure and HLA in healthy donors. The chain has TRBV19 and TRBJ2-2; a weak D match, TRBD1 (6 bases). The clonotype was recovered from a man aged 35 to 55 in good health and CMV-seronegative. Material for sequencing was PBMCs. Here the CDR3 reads CASSAGILGTSDTGELFF. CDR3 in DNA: TGTGCCAGTAGTGCAGGGATTTTAGGGACATCCGACACCGGGGAGCTGTTTTTT.